One and the same sample provided the 28 T cell receptor beta chains below, sequenced in a study of identifying expanded T cells in peripheral blood. Clones were sequenced by immunoSEQ multiplex PCR, and TCRdb holds only the in-frame ones, with some missing. The table lists 60,000 to 70,000 clones, approximately 89% of them singletons. What was sequenced was blood. These receptors all come from a person aged 18 to 70 in good health.

The genes are TRBV19 and TRBJ2-1; D not resolved. Per germline, CDR1 LNHDA and CDR2 SQIVND (reference sequence). The V and J ends lost 5 bases and 0 bases respectively, with 11 bases between them. This CDR3 is built from 15 residues. This CDR3 reads CASSVDRSSYNEQFF. The CDR3, as DNA: TGTGCCAGTAGTGTCGACCGCAGCTCCTACAATGAGCAGTTCTTC. Full variable domain (missing parts from reference TRBV19 and TRBJ2-1): DGGITQSPKYLFRKEGQNVTLSCEQNLNHDAMYWYRQDPGQGLRLIYYSQIVNDFQKGDIAEGYSVSREKKESFPLTVTSAQKNPTAFYLCASSVDRSSYNEQFFGPGTRLTVL.

The gene calls are TRBV7-8 and TRBJ1-1, with D possibly matching TRBD1 (5 bases). Germline assignment: CDR1 SGHVS and CDR2 FQNEAQ. V was pared by 3 bases and J by 3 bases, with 14 bases between. The CDR3 length is 15 residues. CDR3: CASSLQGVGDTEAFF. The CDR3 DNA reads TGTGCCAGCAGCTTGCAGGGCGTCGGTGACACTGAAGCTTTCTTT. The entire variable domain, with the rest obtained from reference TRBV7-8 and TRBJ1-1, is as follows: GAGVSQSPRYKVAKRGQDVALRCDPISGHVSLFWYQQALGQGPEFLTYFQNEAQLDKSGLPSDRFFAERPEGSVSTLKIQRTQQEDSAVYLCASSLQGVGDTEAFFGQGTRLTVV.

The rearrangement joins TRBV28 to TRBJ2-6, with D possibly being TRBD1 (6 bases). The CDR3 is 15 amino acids. CDR1 and CDR2 from the germline V gene are MDHEN and SYDVKM. V was shortened by 5 bases and J by 4 bases, with 12 bases between the two germline ends. The CDR3 nucleotides are TGTGCCAGCAGTACCACAGGGATCGGGGCCAACGTCCTGACTTTC. Its protein is CASSTTGIGANVLTF. The whole variable domain, filled in from reference TRBV28 and TRBJ2-6, reads DVKVTQSSRYLVKRTGEKVFLECVQDMDHENMFWYRQDPGLGLRLIYFSYDVKMKEKGDIPEGYSVSREKKERFSLILESASTNQTSMYLCASSTTGIGANVLTFGAGSRLTVL.

The gene calls are TRBV2 and TRBJ2-7; 7 bases match TRBD2. CDR3 length: 14 residues. The J segment lost 6 bases and the V segment lost 8 bases, leaving 13 bases of the junction unmatched. Germline CDR1 is SNHLY and CDR2 is FYNNEI. For the CDR3, the DNA is TGTGCCAGCGAGGGCGGGAGACGGTTTAGCGAGCAGTACTTC. It encodes CASEGGRRFSEQYF.

This clone was seen a handful of times. The chain combines TRBV29-1 with TRBJ2-2; tentatively, D is TRBD1 or TRBD2 (5 bases each). There are 15 residues in the CDR3. Per the germline V gene, CDR1 is SQVTM and CDR2 is ANQGSEA. Between the trimmed V and J ends, which lost 4 bases and 6 bases, there was a span of 18 bases. As DNA, the CDR3 is TGCAGCGTTGGGTTCGGGACGCCTGAGGCCGGGGAGCTGTTTTTT. It encodes CSVGFGTPEAGELFF.

Only a few counts were recorded for this clone. V gene TRBV25-1 combines with J gene TRBJ1-3, with D uncertain. Germline V gene lookup returns CDR1 MGHDK and CDR2 SYGVNS. Trimming pared 2 bases from V and 2 bases from J, leaving 7 bases between. CDR3 length: 14 residues. The DNA for the CDR3 is TGTGCCAGCAGTGAAATGGCAGCTGGAAACACCATATATTTT. Protein product: CASSEMAAGNTIYF.

The V call is TRBV29-1, the J call TRBJ2-7, with TRBD2 matching over 8 bases. V trimming: 7 bases; J trimming: 10 bases; junction bases outside the gene matches: 18. The CDR3 extends over 14 amino acids. Germline loops: CDR1 SQVTM, CDR2 ANQGSEA. The CDR3 nucleotides read TGCAGCGCCCCGGGGGGGGCAGACCTTAGGCTTCAGTACTTC. Protein product: CSAPGGADLRLQYF.

The rearrangement uses TRBV18 and TRBJ1-1; the match to TRBD1 covers 12 bases. The V gene end was trimmed by 6 bases and the J gene end by 1 base; junction bases not matched to a gene: 6. The CDR3 spans 16 residues. Germline values: CDR1 KGHSH, CDR2 LQKENI. The CDR3 loop is CASSQGQGAGNTEAFF. In DNA, the CDR3 is TGTGCCAGCTCTCAGGGACAGGGGGCTGGGAACACTGAAGCTTTCTTT.

The chain employs TRBV9 and TRBJ1-3; no firm D call. CDR3 size: 13 residues. Looked up from germline, CDR1 is SGDLS and CDR2 is YYNGEE. V lost 7 bases to trimming and J lost 0 bases, with 8 bases between them. Here the CDR3 DNA reads TGTGCCAGCGGTTCAGACTCTGGAAACACCATATATTTT. Protein sequence: CASGSDSGNTIYF.

The chain uses TRBV4-1 and TRBJ2-2; no reliable D call. Germline V lookup: CDR1 MGHRA, CDR2 YSYEKL. V was pared by 3 bases and J by 7 bases, with 6 bases between. The CDR3 is 12 amino acids. The CDR3 loop is CASSQLYGELFF. CDR3 sequence (DNA): TGCGCCAGCAGCCAGCTGTACGGGGAGCTGTTTTTT.

V is TRBV2 and J is TRBJ2-7; tentatively, D is TRBD1 (6 bases). CDR3 length: 14 residues. Per germline, CDR1 SNHLY and CDR2 FYNNEI. V lost 7 bases to trimming and J lost 3 bases, with 16 bases between them. The CDR3 DNA is TGTGCCAGCACAGTAACGGGACACCTCTACGAGCAGTACTTC. Translation gives CASTVTGHLYEQYF. Variable domain in full (rest from reference TRBV2 and TRBJ2-7): EPEVTQTPSHQVTQMGQEVILRCVPISNHLYFYWYRQILGQKVEFLVSFYNNEISEKSEIFDDQFSVERPDGSNFTLKIRSTKLEDSAMYFCASTVTGHLYEQYFGPGTRLTVT.

The chain is built from TRBV9 and TRBJ1-1, with D hard to call. Trimming cost V 3 bases and J 3 bases, with 12 bases left between them. The CDR3 has 14 amino acids. Germline V gene data show CDR1 as SGDLS and CDR2 as YYNGEE. The DNA of the CDR3 is TGTGCCAGCAGCGCGGGTGGGGATTACACTGAAGCTTTCTTT. It codes for CASSAGGDYTEAFF. Variable domain in full (rest from reference TRBV9 and TRBJ1-1): DSGVTQTPKHLITATGQRVTLRCSPRSGDLSVYWYQQSLDQGLQFLIQYYNGEERAKGNILERFSAQQFPDLHSELNLSSLELGDSALYFCASSAGGDYTEAFFGQGTRLTVV.

V gene TRBV21-1 combines with J gene TRBJ2-5; the DNA was not compared with TRBD2, the D call given in the table. TRBV21-1 is classified as a pseudogene. The CDR3 sequence is 14 residues long. This chain's CDR3 is CASSKAGGQETQYF. CDR3 sequence (DNA): TGTGCCAGCAGCAAAGCGGGGGGGCAAGAGACCCAGTACTTC.

This clone was counted between two and nine times. This chain connects TRBV19 to TRBJ2-3, with D possibly matching TRBD1 (5 bases). The CDR3 totals 16 residues. With 5 bases removed from V and 0 bases from J, the gap between germline ends came to 15 bases. CDR1 and CDR2 (germline): LNHDA, SQIVND (reference sequence). CDR3 protein: CASSGKGHPSTDTQYF. In nucleotides, the CDR3 is TGTGCCAGTAGTGGCAAAGGACACCCTAGCACAGATACGCAGTATTTT.

The V gene is TRBV27, the J gene TRBJ2-3; the match to TRBD2 covers 8 bases. This CDR3 has 14 amino acids. The J segment lost 2 bases and the V segment lost 6 bases, leaving 4 bases of the junction unmatched. Looked up from germline, CDR1 is MNHEY and CDR2 is SMNVEV (reference sequence). CDR3 protein: CASRTGGSTDTQYF. Written as DNA, the CDR3 is TGTGCCAGCAGGACGGGGGGGTCCACAGATACGCAGTATTTT.

The chain recombines TRBV27 with TRBJ2-1; D remains ambiguous. The germline V and J ends were trimmed by 2 bases and 4 bases, with 6 bases remaining between them. The CDR3 has 13 residues. Germline V gene sequence: CDR1 MNHEY, CDR2 SMNVEV (reference sequence). CDR3 coding DNA: TGTGCCAGCAGTTTAGCACAATACAATGAGCAGTTCTTC. Translating gives CASSLAQYNEQFF.

The gene calls are TRBV10-2 and TRBJ2-5; D is unclear. The V end was cut by 3 bases, the J end by 3 bases, with 2 bases between. The CDR3 totals 11 residues. Per germline, CDR1 WSHSY and CDR2 SAAADI. CDR3 in amino acids: CASSEEETQYF. In DNA, the CDR3 is TGCGCCAGCAGTGAAGAAGAGACCCAGTACTTC.

J is TRBJ1-6 and V is TRBV5-6, with 9 bases fitting TRBD1. CDR3 size: 15 residues. CDR1 is SGHDT, CDR2 YYEEEE, per germline. V lost 3 bases, J lost 13 bases, and 11 bases stayed unmatched. CDR3 bases: TGTGCCAGCAGCTATCTGGGACAGGGTCCATTGCCCCTCCACTTT. As protein: CASSYLGQGPLPLHF.

The chain links TRBV5-1 to TRBJ2-1; TRBD1 is a possible D gene (6 bases). CDR3 size: 15 residues. CDR1 and CDR2 from the germline V gene are SGHRS and YFSETQ. V lost 4 bases, J lost 4 bases, and 15 bases lay in between. CDR3 sequence reads: CASSPRQDSYNEQFF. CDR3 in DNA: TGCGCCAGCAGCCCAAGACAGGATTCTTACAATGAGCAGTTCTTC. Using reference TRBV5-1 and TRBJ2-1 for the parts outside the CDR3, the full variable domain is KAGVTQTPRYLIKTRGQQVTLSCSPISGHRSVSWYQQTPGQGLQFLFEYFSETQRNKGNFPGRFSGRQFSNSRSEMNVSTLELGDSALYLCASSPRQDSYNEQFFGPGTRLTVL.

The gene calls are TRBV5-1 and TRBJ2-7; possibly TRBD1 or TRBD2 for D (6 bases each). CDR3 length: 16 amino acids. V lost 1 base and J 0 bases, leaving 14 bases between the germline ends. Germline V gene sequence: CDR1 SGHRS, CDR2 YFSETQ. This CDR3 reads CASSLSWGASSYEQYF. CDR3 nucleotide sequence: TGCGCCAGCAGCTTGAGTTGGGGGGCCAGCTCCTACGAGCAGTACTTC.

This sequence joins TRBV18 and TRBJ2-7, with D maybe TRBD2 (5 bases). Germline CDR1 reads KGHSH; CDR2 reads LQKENI. CDR3 size: 14 residues. Trimming shortened V by 5 bases and J by 2 bases, and 13 bases separated the two germline ends. The CDR3, as DNA: TGTGCCAGCTCAGACGGGGTAGCTGCCTACGAGCAGTACTTC. Its protein product is CASSDGVAAYEQYF.

In DNA form, the CDR3 reads TGTGCCAGCAGCTTGCTGGTTGGACAGCTTAATGAAAAACTGTTTTTT. It encodes CASSLLVGQLNEKLFF. The V and J genes are TRBV5-6 and TRBJ1-4; D possibly corresponds to TRBD1 (6 bases). The germline V gene has CDR1 SGHDT and CDR2 YYEEEE. V lost 1 base and J 4 bases, leaving 14 bases between the germline ends. CDR3 length: 16 amino acids.

The V and J genes are TRBV6-5 and TRBJ2-2; D is ambiguous. This CDR3 has 15 residues. The V end was cut by 2 bases, the J end by 6 bases, with 13 bases between. Germline V gene data show CDR1 as MNHEY and CDR2 as SVGAGI. DNA for the CDR3: TGTGCCAGCAGTTACCGGGCGAACACCCCCGGGGAGCTGTTTTTT. Residues: CASSYRANTPGELFF.

The sample holds one count of this clone. The rearrangement uses TRBV7-8 and TRBJ2-7; the match to TRBD1 covers 9 bases. Looked up from germline, CDR1 is SGHVS and CDR2 is FQNEAQ. The CDR3 spans 15 residues. With V trimmed by 6 bases and J by 6 bases, 12 bases remained unmatched. CDR3 sequence: CASSDTGGITLEQYF. The DNA for the CDR3 is TGTGCCAGCAGTGATACAGGGGGCATTACCCTCGAGCAGTACTTC. The full variable domain, completed using reference TRBV7-8 and TRBJ2-7, is GAGVSQSPRYKVAKRGQDVALRCDPISGHVSLFWYQQALGQGPEFLTYFQNEAQLDKSGLPSDRFFAERPEGSVSTLKIQRTQQEDSAVYLCASSDTGGITLEQYFGPGTRLTVT.

This chain connects TRBV18 to TRBJ1-5; 7 nucleotides agree with TRBD1. V was clipped by 6 bases and J by 2 bases; unmatched bases: 7. Germline CDR1 reads KGHSH; CDR2 reads LQKENI. The CDR3 is 15 residues long. CDR3 amino acids: CASSTTGMGNQPQHF. The CDR3 nucleotides read TGTGCCAGCTCGACGACAGGGATGGGCAATCAGCCCCAGCATTTT. Using reference TRBV18 and TRBJ1-5 for the parts outside the CDR3, the full variable domain is NAGVMQNPRHLVRRRGQEARLRCSPMKGHSHVYWYRQLPEEGLKFMVYLQKENIIDESGMPKERFSAEFPKEGPSILRIQQVVRGDSAAYFCASSTTGMGNQPQHFGDGTRLSIL.

This chain links TRBV4-2 with TRBJ1-4; 7 nucleotides agree with TRBD1. The CDR3 is 17 residues long. Trimming cost V 3 bases and J 5 bases; bases outside gene matches: 12. Germline V gene data show CDR1 as LGHNA and CDR2 as YNFKEQ. The CDR3 nucleotides read TGTGCCAGCAGCCAGGAGGACACAGGGGCCGGAAATGAAAAACTGTTTTTT. Its protein is CASSQEDTGAGNEKLFF.

The V call is TRBV4-3, the J call TRBJ1-1; D unresolved. This CDR3 contains 9 residues. Germline V gene lookup returns CDR1 LGHNA and CDR2 YSLEER. The CDR3 loop reads CRRVTEAFF. The DNA of the CDR3 is TGCCGGAGGGTCACTGAAGCTTTCTTT.

The genes are TRBV18 and TRBJ2-7; 12 bases agree with TRBD1. This CDR3 comprises 16 residues. V was clipped by 6 bases and J by 5 bases; unmatched bases: 11. Germline-derived CDR1 and CDR2 are KGHSH and LQKENI. In DNA form, the CDR3 reads TGTGCCAGCTCCCTTTTTTCCGGGACAGGGGGCGACGAGCAGTACTTC. It is translated as CASSLFSGTGGDEQYF.